One and the same sample provided the 18 T cell receptor beta chains below, sequenced in a study of blood T cell repertoires in COVID-19. This table comes from immunoSEQ multiplex PCR, and its TCRdb copy is limited to in-frame clones, with some not included. Found here are about 68,000 clones, almost 85% of them singletons; the top ten hold approximately 23%. Sequencing was done on a sample of peripheral blood. The source of these receptors is a man aged 45-65 years with acute or convalescent COVID-19.

The chain combines TRBV6-5 with TRBJ1-6, with D tentatively TRBD1 (6 bases). The CDR3 spans 15 residues. Per germline, CDR1 MNHEY and CDR2 SVGAGI. Trimming shortened V by 10 bases and J by 5 bases, and 18 bases separated the two germline ends. CDR3 residues: CATSRTGQNNSPLHF. The CDR3 coding sequence is TGTGCCACCAGCCGGACGGGACAAAATAATTCACCCCTCCACTTT.

This rearrangement joins TRBV30 to TRBJ2-3; possible D gene TRBD1, 6 bases. Trimming took 0 bases from V and 6 from J, leaving 13 bases between them. Germline assignment: CDR1 GTSNPN and CDR2 SVGIG (reference sequence). This CDR3 comprises 14 residues. This chain's CDR3 is CAWSVGAAGDTQYF. For the CDR3, the DNA is TGTGCCTGGAGTGTGGGGGCCGCCGGGGATACGCAGTATTTT.

The chain couples TRBV11-3 to TRBJ1-1; D might be TRBD1 (6 bases). The CDR3 is made up of 14 amino acids. With 6 bases removed from V and 4 bases from J, the gap between germline ends came to 15 bases. Germline CDR1 reads SGHNT; CDR2 reads YENEEA. CDR3 coding DNA: TGTGCCAGCAGTCCAGGGGTTTGGGTCACTGAAGCTTTCTTT. Its translation is CASSPGVWVTEAFF.

The chain carries TRBV5-1 and TRBJ2-7; D is perhaps TRBD1 (5 bases). The V and J ends lost 1 base and 2 bases respectively, with 13 bases between them. This CDR3 has 15 residues. CDR1 and CDR2 (germline): SGHRS, YFSETQ. The CDR3 loop is CASSLSTDHTYEQYF. The CDR3 DNA sequence: TGCGCCAGCAGCTTGTCGACAGACCATACCTACGAGCAGTACTTC.

The chain employs TRBV7-2 and TRBJ2-7, with 7 bases matching TRBD1. This CDR3 spans 15 amino acids. The V and J ends lost 6 bases and 2 bases, in that order; junction bases with no gene match: 10. The germline V gene has CDR1 SGHTA and CDR2 FQGNSA. Here the CDR3 reads CASRERGRGTYEQYF. CDR3 nucleotides: TGTGCCAGCAGAGAGAGGGGGCGCGGTACCTACGAGCAGTACTTC. The variable domain in full, with the rest retrieved from reference TRBV7-2 and TRBJ2-7, is GAGVSQSPSNKVTEKGKDVELRCDPISGHTALYWYRQSLGQGLEFLIYFQGNSAPDKSGLPSDRFSAERTGGSVSTLTIQRTQQEDSAVYLCASRERGRGTYEQYFGPGTRLTVT.

The rearrangement uses TRBV5-4 and TRBJ1-2, with D maybe TRBD1 (5 bases). Germline V gene data show CDR1 as SGHNT and CDR2 as YYREEE (reference sequence). The CDR3 extends over 15 amino acids. The V end was cut by 0 bases, the J end by 3 bases, with 12 bases between. The CDR3 loop is CASSLAGRADYGYTF. The CDR3 bases are TGTGCCAGCAGCTTGGCCGGCAGGGCCGACTATGGCTACACCTTC.

The gene calls are TRBV19 and TRBJ2-5, with D maybe TRBD2 (6 bases). Trimming took off 2 bases at V and 5 bases at J, with 9 bases between the two ends. Germline CDR1 reads LNHDA; CDR2 reads SQIVND (reference sequence). The CDR3 covers 13 residues. This CDR3 is CASSILARETQYF. CDR3 DNA: TGTGCCAGTAGTATACTAGCGAGGGAGACCCAGTACTTC.

This clone has only a few counts. The chain joins TRBV10-1 to TRBJ2-5, with 8 nucleotides matching TRBD1. After removal of 0 bases from V and 3 bases from J, the junction contained 0 bases not matched to a gene. Looked up from germline, CDR1 is WNHNN and CDR2 is SYGVQD (reference sequence). The CDR3 contains 14 residues. DNA of the CDR3: TGCGCCAGCAGTGAGTCGACAGGGGAAGAGACCCAGTACTTC. It is translated as CASSESTGEETQYF.

V is TRBV5-8 and J is TRBJ2-7; possible D gene TRBD2, 5 bases. V lost 4 bases, J lost 9 bases, and 11 bases lay in between. Germline-derived CDR1 and CDR2 are SGHTS and YDEGEE. The CDR3 is made up of 11 amino acids. CDR3 DNA: TGTGCCAGCAGCCACGGAGGTCCGCAGTACTTC. The encoded protein is CASSHGGPQYF.

This clone was detected only once. V is TRBV10-3 and J is TRBJ2-7; 11 positions match TRBD1. The CDR3 has 14 residues. V trimming: 8 bases; J trimming: 4 bases; junction bases outside the gene matches: 7. Germline V gives CDR1 ENHRY, CDR2 SYGVKD. The CDR3 spells CAIQGQGDQYEQYF. The CDR3 nucleotides read TGTGCCATCCAGGGACAGGGGGATCAATACGAGCAGTACTTC.

The chain joins TRBV5-1 to TRBJ2-1; 7 bases are shared with TRBD1. This CDR3 region has 14 residues. Losses at the gene ends were 4 bases for V and 4 bases for J; bases not matched to a gene: 5. CDR1 is SGHRS and CDR2 is YFSETQ in the germline V gene. The CDR3 spells CASSTGTEYNEQFF. CDR3 nucleotides: TGCGCCAGCAGCACCGGGACAGAGTACAATGAGCAGTTCTTC.

The CDR3 DNA reads TGTGCCTGGAGTGGCCCCTACGCGGATTTTCTCTACAATGAGCAGTTCTTC. It specifies CAWSGPYADFLYNEQFF. The genes are TRBV30 and TRBJ2-1; D unresolved. Per germline, CDR1 GTSNPN and CDR2 SVGIG (reference sequence). The CDR3 is made up of 17 amino acids. The ends were cut back, 1 base at V and 3 bases at J, with 19 bases in the middle.

The gene calls are TRBV10-2 and TRBJ2-5, with D tentatively TRBD2 (6 bases). Deletions cut 3 bases from V and 3 bases from J, with 17 bases between. The CDR3 contains 16 residues. Germline CDR1 reads WSHSY; CDR2 reads SAAADI. The CDR3 spells CASSETGGEREETQYF. The CDR3 DNA sequence: TGCGCCAGCAGTGAAACGGGCGGGGAGAGAGAAGAGACCCAGTACTTC.

This rearrangement joins TRBV7-2 to TRBJ2-1; the match to TRBD2 covers 13 bases. Unmatched junction bases numbered 12, after V lost 5 bases and J lost 8 bases. The CDR3 length is 17 residues. CDR1 and CDR2 (germline): SGHTA, FQGNSA. The CDR3 coding sequence is TGTGCCAGCAGCGAACCACTCGGACTAGCGGGGGACGATGAGCAGTTCTTC. This gives the protein CASSEPLGLAGDDEQFF.

The gene calls are TRBV10-3 and TRBJ1-2; 7 bases are a match to TRBD1. The CDR3 contains 15 residues. The V gene's germline CDR1 is ENHRY and CDR2 SYGVKD. V shed 3 bases, J shed 4 bases, and the junction held 8 bases outside the gene matches. The CDR3 loop is CAISDGDSSFYGYTF. The CDR3 bases are TGTGCCATCAGTGACGGGGACAGTTCCTTCTATGGCTACACCTTC.

The chain recombines TRBV12-3 or TRBV12-4 with TRBJ2-1; unclear D gene. The CDR3 length is 13 residues. V was clipped by 5 bases and J by 8 bases, with 13 bases between them. Here the CDR3 DNA reads TGTGCCAGCAGTATCGACGAGAGGTATGAGCAGTTCTTC. Amino acid sequence: CASSIDERYEQFF.

The gene calls are TRBV4-1 and TRBJ1-2; 7 bases are a match to TRBD1. The CDR3 totals 16 residues. J gave up 7 bases and V 1 base, and 12 bases lay outside the gene matches. CDR1 is MGHRA, CDR2 YSYEKL, per germline. The CDR3 sequence is CASSQVFKDRFGGYTF. The CDR3 DNA is TGCGCCAGCAGCCAAGTTTTTAAGGACAGGTTCGGTGGCTACACCTTC.

The chain employs TRBV15 and TRBJ1-5, with D maybe TRBD1 (6 bases). V shed 3 bases and J shed 7 bases, with 19 bases lying between them. The CDR3 loop spans 16 amino acids. Germline V CDR1 and CDR2: LNHNV, YYDKDF (reference sequence). The CDR3: CATSRRIGGAGQPQHF. The CDR3 DNA reads TGTGCCACCAGCAGGCGAATTGGGGGGGCAGGGCAGCCCCAGCATTTT.